The entry below gives a single TCR beta chain sequence along with its context. No cognate antigen has been identified for it. No base-level quality is on record; no much larger clone is a single base apart. The data were taken from a study of blood T cell repertoires in COVID-19 (dated by TCRdb to 2020 to 2021). As for the study more broadly: Samples from collaborators originated in the United States, Italy and Spain and spanned both the acute and convalescent phases of COVID-19. The material from the prospective study consisted of cDNA or gDNA derived from T cells, B-cell-depleted T cells, or PBMCs. Subjects who had been exposed to COVID-19, were actively infected with it, or had recovered from it provided the deeply sampled blood TCRbeta repertoires that made up the dataset. The sample metadata nearly always contained a de-identified subject ID, COVID-19 status, age in years and sex. Samples came from the ongoing ImmuneRACE study (first 160 participants) plus 1,254 subjects from 6 global collaborators. The repertoires were made available in a free public database intended to serve as a resource for research on the immune response to SARS-CoV-2. HLA class I and class II types, where available, came from metadata supplied by the sample provider rather than from assay-based typing. Broader findings and caveats from the paper: The quantity of clinical and demographic metadata differed by source and by participant and was supplied without curation.

Germline trimming amounts to 5 bases on V and 6 bases on J, with 7 as the count of junction bases outside the gene matches. CDR1 and CDR2, looked up from the germline V gene (reference sequence), are LNHDA and SQIVND. The CDR3 contains 13 residues, cysteine and phenylalanine counted. Solely the CDR3 DNA is kept, with 39 bases framed from the first base. One collaborating source in Seattle enrolled patients while the patients were actively infected and followed the patients over time throughout the course of disease. The collaborating institutions used their own protocols to collect whole blood in K2EDTA tubes. For TCRbeta analysis, collaborators shipped samples in one of three forms: frozen whole blood, isolated PBMCs, or DNA extracted from either of those sample types. TCRbeta CDR3 regions were amplified from genomic DNA using the immunoSEQ Assay, a bias-controlled multiplex PCR. The study's own analysis went as follows. Within the assay, amplification of reference gene primers was used to estimate how many nucleated cells each sample contained. Sequence reads were collapsed and filtered to measure the absolute abundance of every unique TCRbeta CDR3 rearrangement. Productive Simpson clonality was computed per sample as the square root of Simpson's diversity index over productive rearrangements. Imported from immuneACCESS, the table was reduced by TCRdb to in-frame sequences with V and J called. These copies leave out some clones; in studies compared against another copy, an unresolved V gene accounts for under half, and the cause of the remainder is not known. V, J and clone size are taken as reported in that table, and D and trimming were inferred from the DNA itself. The sample table holds about 300,000 clones, of which approximately 84% were seen once. Together, the top ten hold more than 1.1% of the sample.

The V and J genes are TRBV19 and TRBJ2-7, and 7 bases in between align with TRBD1. This TCR was recovered from a human donor with COVID-19, enrolled during active disease. The donor label of this sample is uncertain. The material sequenced was peripheral blood. The CDR3 region: CASSPRGQVEQYF. The nucleotides are TGTGCCAGTAGTCCAAGAGGACAGGTCGAGCAGTACTTC.